These 2 T cell receptor beta chains were sequenced from one sample in a study of T cells after yellow fever vaccination. TCRdb processed the 5' RACE reads anew with MiXCR; each CDR3 protein has one entry. The table lists roughly 310,000 distinct CDR3 sequences, roughly 8.7% of them singletons. The specimen comprised PBMCs, sampled on the day of the first yellow fever vaccination. The receptors originated from a man between 18 and 29 years old who received the YFV17D yellow fever vaccine.

This clonotype came up a few times. The J gene is TRBJ1-6, the V gene TRBV5-1, with 10 bases matching TRBD1. Trimming removed 4 bases from V and 7 bases from J; junction bases left unmatched: 14. Germline V lookup: CDR1 SGHRS, CDR2 YFSETQ. This CDR3 contains 18 residues. For the CDR3, the DNA is TGCGCCAGCAGCCTCACTCATTCCGGGACAGGGGTAAATTCACCCCTCCACTTT. It is translated as CASSLTHSGTGVNSPLHF.

This clonotype was counted many times. The chain uses TRBV12-3 or TRBV12-4 and TRBJ2-3, with 8 bases matching TRBD1. This CDR3 contains 15 residues. Unmatched junction bases numbered 0, after V lost 1 base and J lost 0 bases. The chain's CDR3 is CASSLGQGSTDTQYF. In DNA form, the CDR3 reads TGTGCCAGCAGTTTAGGACAGGGGAGCACAGATACGCAGTATTTT.